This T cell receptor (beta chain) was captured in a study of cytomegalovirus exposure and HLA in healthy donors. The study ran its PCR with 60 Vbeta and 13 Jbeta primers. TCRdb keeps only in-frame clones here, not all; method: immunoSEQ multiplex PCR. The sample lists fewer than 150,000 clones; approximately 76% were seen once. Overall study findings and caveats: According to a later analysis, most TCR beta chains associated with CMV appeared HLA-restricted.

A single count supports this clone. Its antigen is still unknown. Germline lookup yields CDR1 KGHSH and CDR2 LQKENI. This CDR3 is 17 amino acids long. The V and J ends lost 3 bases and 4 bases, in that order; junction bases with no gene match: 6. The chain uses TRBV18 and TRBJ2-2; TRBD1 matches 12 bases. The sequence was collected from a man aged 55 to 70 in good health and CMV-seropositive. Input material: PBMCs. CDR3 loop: CASSPGRDRGRTGELFF. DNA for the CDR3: TGTGCCAGCTCACCCGGCCGGGACAGGGGGCGCACCGGGGAGCTGTTTTTT.